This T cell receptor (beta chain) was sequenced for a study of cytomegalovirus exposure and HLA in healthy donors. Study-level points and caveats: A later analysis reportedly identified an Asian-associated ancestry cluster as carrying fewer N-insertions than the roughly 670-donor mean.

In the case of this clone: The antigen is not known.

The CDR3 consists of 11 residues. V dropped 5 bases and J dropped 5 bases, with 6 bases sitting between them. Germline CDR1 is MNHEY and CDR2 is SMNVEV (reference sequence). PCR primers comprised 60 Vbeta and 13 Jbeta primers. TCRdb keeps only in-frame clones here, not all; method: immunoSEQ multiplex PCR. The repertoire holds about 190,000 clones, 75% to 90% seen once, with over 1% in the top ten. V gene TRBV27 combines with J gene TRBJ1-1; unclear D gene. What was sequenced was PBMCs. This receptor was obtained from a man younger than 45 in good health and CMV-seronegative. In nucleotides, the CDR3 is TGTGCCAGCAGTGACGGGACTGAAGCTTTCTTT. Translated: CASSDGTEAFF.